This T cell receptor beta chain was recovered during a study of cytomegalovirus exposure and HLA in healthy donors. Study-wide findings and caveats: In a later analysis, an Asian-associated ancestry cluster reportedly showed fewer N-insertions than the approximately 700-donor mean. Roughly uniform depth of sequencing across donors was assumed in presence/absence analyses. It was fewer than 200 TCR beta chains that were listed as cytomegalovirus-associated. An analysis done earlier found most TCR beta V segments productive about 87% or about 30% of the time.

The PCR made use of 60 Vbeta and 13 Jbeta primers. Clones were sequenced by immunoSEQ multiplex PCR, and TCRdb holds only the in-frame ones, with some missing. The table lists roughly 98,000 clones, 65% to 75% of them singletons. Concerning this clone itself: What it recognizes is unknown.

Germline lookup yields CDR1 SGHNT and CDR2 YYREEE (reference sequence). This CDR3 comprises 14 residues. The J segment lost 11 bases and the V segment lost 4 bases, leaving 14 bases of the junction unmatched. The sequence was collected from a female donor in good health and CMV-seropositive. The chain uses TRBV5-4 and TRBJ2-7, with 8 bases matching TRBD2. Source material: PBMCs. The CDR3 here is CASSPASGSYKEYF. The DNA for the CDR3 is TGTGCCAGCAGCCCGGCGAGCGGGAGTTACAAGGAGTACTTC.